This T cell receptor (beta chain) stems from a study of T-cell reconstitution after alpha-beta-depleted transplantation in children listed by TCRdb under 2016. Regarding the research as a whole: T-cell immune reconstitution after TCRalphabeta/CD19-depleted allogeneic hematopoietic cell transplantation in children was quantitatively tracked in the study by means of TCR repertoire profiling. Overall study outcomes, separate from this receptor: Hyperexpanded clone frequencies declined over subsequent months; after one year, T-cell counts and TCRbeta diversity were mostly attributed to newly produced T cells. The apparently early recovery of alphabetaT-cell counts about two months after transplant reportedly depended on only several hundred rapidly expanded clones that came from non-depleted graft cells. The high TCRbeta diversity at day 60 in some patients was ascribed to recipient T cells and intrathymic progenitors that had survived conditioning.

The library was made by PCR. Instrument used: Illumina HiSeq 2500. TCR library preparation used molecular barcoding, with unique molecular identifiers applied to normalize quantification of the TCRbeta repertoire. TCRdb reprocessed the public reads (quality trimming at Q25 with fastp, clone calling with MiXCR) and kept in-frame beta chains. Every distinct CDR3 protein forms one entry, paired with its most common genes and DNA. The sample table shows about 260,000 distinct CDR3 sequences, and around a tenth are seen once. The top ten constitute roughly a quarter of the sample. This sample's treatment or condition label indicates: allogeneic hematopoietic cell transplantation with graft depleted of TCRalphabeta T cells and CD19 B cells. Transplant recipients were children who received TCRalphabeta/CD19-depleted allogeneic hematopoietic cell grafts. This clonotype has at least ten counts. It has no known antigen specificity. No much larger clonotype is one base removed from it; base qualities were not supplied.

This specimen was peripheral blood, taken 180 days after TCRalphabeta/CD19-depleted stem cell transplant. The clonotype was recovered from a male patient between 2 and 15 years old who had a stem cell transplant for chronic granulomatous disease, so the T cells may come from the graft donor.

The DNA sequence is TGTGCCAGCAGCTTACCCGGGAGTTACACCGGGGAGCTGTTTTTT. Its protein product is CASSLPGSYTGELFF. The chain is encoded by TRBV7-6 joined to TRBJ2-2; TRBD2 is possibly the D segment (6 matching bases). The V and J ends are trimmed by 2 bases and 3 bases, leaving 10 bases between them. The CDR3 spans 15 residues, from the cysteine through the phenylalanine. Of the read, only the CDR3 DNA is kept; its 45 bases are in frame from base 1. The germline V gene provides CDR1 SGHVS and CDR2 FNYEAQ.